This entry describes one TCR beta chain. This sample was taken from a study of TIL therapy for anti-PD-1-resistant metastatic lung cancer. The immunoSEQ assay was v3. Libraries were sequenced to some 2 million read pairs (survey) or 5-6 million (deep). This table comes from immunoSEQ multiplex PCR, and its TCRdb copy is limited to in-frame clones, with some not included. The data hold some 20,000 clones, with approximately 79% observed a single time. Germline values: CDR1 SGHDN, CDR2 FVKESK. With 0 bases removed from V and 8 bases from J, the gap between germline ends came to 14 bases. The CDR3 loop spans 15 amino acids. As for time point: pre-treatment sample, taken before nivolumab and TIL therapy. Patients were adults with stage 4 NSCLC.

The sequences come from blood, collected at baseline. The sequence was collected from a person aged 25-79 years with non-small cell lung cancer. The chain carries TRBV14 and TRBJ1-3; D is unclear. CDR3 nucleotide sequence: TGTGCCAGCAGCCAAGATCTTTCCGGGGTGTACACCATATATTTT. Encoded protein: CASSQDLSGVYTIYF.